This entry lists 12 T cell receptor beta chains sequenced from one sample in a study of shared clonotypes between healthy human individuals. It was CD45RO-negative cells, positively selected for CCR7, that made up naive CD8 cells, with terminally differentiated effector memory CD45RA+ cells excluded. The method was immunoSEQ multiplex PCR; TCRdb's version includes in-frame clones alone and lacks a portion of them. This sample has about 1.9 million clones, with 85% to 95% found just once. Sample: naive CD8+ T cells from PBMCs. The receptor set was obtained from a man between 18 and 35 years old in good health. Some clones in this sample may be carry-over from other donors' samples.

CDR3 amino acids: CASSVDRSSYNEQFF. As DNA, the CDR3 is TGTGCCAGCAGCGTAGACAGAAGCTCCTACAATGAGCAGTTCTTC. The chain joins TRBV6-5 to TRBJ2-1; D is possibly TRBD1 (5 bases). The V gene lost 6 bases and the J gene lost 0 bases, with 12 bases spanning the gap. The CDR3 is made up of 15 amino acids. CDR1 and CDR2 from the germline V gene are MNHEY and SVGAGI.

V usage is TRBV7-2 and J usage is TRBJ2-1, with no clear D. CDR3 size: 15 residues. V was clipped by 1 base and J by 3 bases, with 10 bases between them. Germline V lookup: CDR1 SGHTA, CDR2 FQGNSA. CDR3 in amino acids: CASSLGLIGYNEQFF. The CDR3 bases are TGTGCCAGCAGCTTAGGGTTAATCGGCTACAATGAGCAGTTCTTC.

The rearrangement uses TRBV7-9 and TRBJ2-6, with unresolved D. Trimming removed 5 bases at V and 6 bases at J, with 11 bases between. The CDR3 consists of 14 residues. CDR1 and CDR2 from the germline V gene are SEHNR and FQNEAQ (reference sequence). DNA for the CDR3: TGTGCCAGCAGCCCGGGCCCTCCGGCCAACGTCCTGACTTTC. Protein product: CASSPGPPANVLTF.

The V call is TRBV4-1, the J call TRBJ2-7, with D perhaps TRBD1 or TRBD2 (5 bases each). The CDR3 runs 14 residues. Germline lookup yields CDR1 MGHRA and CDR2 YSYEKL. V was trimmed by 4 bases and J by 5 bases, leaving 15 bases between them. The CDR3 spells CASSRGTKTDEQYF. The CDR3 nucleotides are TGCGCCAGCAGCCGAGGGACGAAGACCGACGAGCAGTACTTC.

The chain combines TRBV9 with TRBJ2-7, with 7 nucleotides matching TRBD1. Looked up from germline, CDR1 is SGDLS and CDR2 is YYNGEE. J gave up 0 bases and V 0 bases, and 3 bases lay outside the gene matches. The CDR3 contains 15 residues. The CDR3 reads CASSVEGQSSYEQYF. CDR3 coding DNA: TGTGCCAGCAGCGTAGAGGGACAGAGCTCCTACGAGCAGTACTTC.

The V call is TRBV6-5, the J call TRBJ2-7; D remains unclear. The germline CDR1 and CDR2 sequences are MNHEY and SVGAGI. V lost 2 bases and J lost 5, with 4 bases in between. This CDR3 spans 11 amino acids. CDR3 bases: TGTGCCAGCAGTTACCAAAACGAGCAGTACTTC. Protein sequence: CASSYQNEQYF.

This chain joins TRBV11-2 and TRBJ2-4; 13 nucleotides match TRBD2. V shed 5 bases, J shed 0 bases, and the junction held 4 bases outside the gene matches. The length of the CDR3 is 17 residues. Per germline, CDR1 SGHAT and CDR2 FQNNGV. The CDR3 DNA reads TGTGCCAGCAGCCAGGGACTAGCGGGAATAGCCAAAAACATTCAGTACTTC. This encodes CASSQGLAGIAKNIQYF. Combining the CDR3 with reference TRBV11-2 and TRBJ2-4 gives the whole variable domain EAGVAQSPRYKIIEKRQSVAFWCNPISGHATLYWYQQILGQGPKLLIQFQNNGVVDDSQLPKDRFSAERLKGVDSTLKIQPAKLEDSAVYLCASSQGLAGIAKNIQYFGAGTRLSVL.

The chain combines TRBV2 with TRBJ1-1; D call uncertain. V was trimmed by 4 bases and J by 1 base, leaving 16 bases between them. This CDR3 is built from 16 residues. Germline assignment: CDR1 SNHLY and CDR2 FYNNEI. DNA of the CDR3: TGTGCCAGCAGTGCCGGCAGCGAGGGTACGAACACTGAAGCTTTCTTT. It translates to CASSAGSEGTNTEAFF.

This rearrangement joins TRBV28 to TRBJ1-5, with D possibly being TRBD1 (5 bases). CDR3 length: 14 residues. Germline-derived CDR1 and CDR2 are MDHEN and SYDVKM. V was trimmed by 3 bases and J by 8 bases, leaving 14 bases between them. The CDR3 reads CASSLAGRGEPQHF. CDR3 bases: TGTGCCAGCAGTTTGGCGGGACGGGGGGAGCCCCAGCATTTT.

Regarding this clone: Other DNA sequences of this sample code for an identical CDR3. The chain has TRBV11-2 and TRBJ2-7; D might be TRBD2 (5 bases). This CDR3 has 13 residues. Germline-derived CDR1 and CDR2 are SGHAT and FQNNGV. V was cut by 3 bases and J by 3 bases, with 9 bases left in between. Written as DNA, the CDR3 is TGTGCCAGCAGCTTCTCCAGCGGCTACGAGCAGTACTTC. Protein: CASSFSSGYEQYF.

This clone was counted a single time. This chain uses TRBV6-1 with TRBJ1-1; D is unresolved. From germline, CDR1 is MNHNS and CDR2 SASEGT. The CDR3 is made up of 15 amino acids. The germline V and J ends were trimmed by 6 bases and 3 bases, with 17 bases remaining between them. In DNA form, the CDR3 reads TGTGCCAGCAGCCTAAGGTCCCAGCACTACACTGAAGCTTTCTTT. Its translation is CASSLRSQHYTEAFF.

The chain couples TRBV28 to TRBJ1-1; D is undetermined. The CDR3 runs to 17 residues. Trimming left V 6 bases short and J 0 bases short, with 20 bases between. Germline V gene sequence: CDR1 MDHEN, CDR2 SYDVKM. The CDR3 sequence: CASRGSRAAPMNTEAFF. The CDR3 DNA reads as TGTGCCAGCAGGGGGTCTCGGGCAGCCCCCATGAACACTGAAGCTTTCTTT.